This T cell receptor (beta chain) was recovered during a study of T cell responses to AZD1222 COVID-19 vaccine. Findings and limits, study-wide: White British donors predominated, females outnumbered males, and clonal diversity was possibly underestimated. Distributed over spike, vaccine-associated CD4 TCRs predominated at 160-218 and 743-854. Spike-specific TCRs gained breadth and depth after people received two AZD1222 doses.

With respect to this clone: What it binds is unknown.

Sequenced by immunoSEQ multiplex PCR; TCRdb stores in-frame clones only, minus some. This table holds 150,000 to 200,000 clones, 92% found once. Germline V lookup: CDR1 SEHNR, CDR2 FQNEAQ (reference sequence). V was pared by 3 bases and J by 7 bases, with 4 bases of the junction left unmatched. The CDR3 totals 14 residues. The specimen was peripheral blood, collected on day 0 of MenACWY control vaccination. The TCR was taken from an adult in good health. This sequence joins TRBV7-9 and TRBJ1-4, with 8 bases aligning to TRBD1. The CDR3 reads CASSFWTGTEKLFF. The CDR3 region has the DNA TGTGCCAGCAGCTTCTGGACAGGGACTGAAAAACTGTTTTTT. Combining the CDR3 with reference TRBV7-9 and TRBJ1-4 gives the whole variable domain DTGVSQNPRHKITKRGQNVTFRCDPISEHNRLYWYRQTLGQGPEFLTYFQNEAQLEKSRLLSDRFSAERPKGSFSTLEIQRTEQGDSAMYLCASSFWTGTEKLFFGSGTQLSVL.